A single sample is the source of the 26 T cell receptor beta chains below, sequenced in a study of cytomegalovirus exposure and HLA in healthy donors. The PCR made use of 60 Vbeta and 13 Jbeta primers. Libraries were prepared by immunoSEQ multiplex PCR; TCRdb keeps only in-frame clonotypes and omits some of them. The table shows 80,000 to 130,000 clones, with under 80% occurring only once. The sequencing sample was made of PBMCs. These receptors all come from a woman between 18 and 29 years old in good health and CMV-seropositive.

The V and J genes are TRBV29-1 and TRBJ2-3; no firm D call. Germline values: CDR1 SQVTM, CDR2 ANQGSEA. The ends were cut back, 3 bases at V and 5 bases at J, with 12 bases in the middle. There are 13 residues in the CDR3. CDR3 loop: CSVDLVVGDTQYF. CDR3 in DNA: TGCAGCGTTGACCTAGTAGTTGGAGATACGCAGTATTTT.

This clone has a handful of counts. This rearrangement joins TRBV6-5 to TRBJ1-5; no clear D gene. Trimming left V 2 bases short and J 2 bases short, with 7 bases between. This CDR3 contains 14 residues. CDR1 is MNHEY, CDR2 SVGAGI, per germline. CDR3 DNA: TGTGCCAGCAGTTACACCTCGGGCAATCAGCCCCAGCATTTT. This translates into CASSYTSGNQPQHF.

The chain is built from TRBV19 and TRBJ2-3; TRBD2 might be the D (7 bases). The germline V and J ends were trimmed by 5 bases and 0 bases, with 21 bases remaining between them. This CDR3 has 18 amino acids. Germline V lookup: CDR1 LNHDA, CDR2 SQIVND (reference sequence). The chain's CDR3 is CASSGRGVTQASTDTQYF. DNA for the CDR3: TGTGCCAGTAGTGGGAGGGGGGTAACCCAAGCTAGCACAGATACGCAGTATTTT.

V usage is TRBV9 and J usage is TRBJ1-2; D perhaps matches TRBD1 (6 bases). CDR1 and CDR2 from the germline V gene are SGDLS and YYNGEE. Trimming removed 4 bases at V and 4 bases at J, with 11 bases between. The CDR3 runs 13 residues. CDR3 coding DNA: TGTGCCAGCAGCACAGACAGGACCTATGGCTACACCTTC. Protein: CASSTDRTYGYTF.

CDR3 nucleotides: TGTGCCAGCGCACTTTGGGGACAGACTGAAGCTTTCTTT. Amino acids: CASALWGQTEAFF. The chain is built from TRBV7-9 and TRBJ1-1; TRBD1 matches 7 bases. Germline loops: CDR1 SEHNR, CDR2 FQNEAQ (reference sequence). The CDR3 runs 13 residues. The V segment lost 8 bases and the J segment 5 bases; nucleotides outside the gene matches: 8.

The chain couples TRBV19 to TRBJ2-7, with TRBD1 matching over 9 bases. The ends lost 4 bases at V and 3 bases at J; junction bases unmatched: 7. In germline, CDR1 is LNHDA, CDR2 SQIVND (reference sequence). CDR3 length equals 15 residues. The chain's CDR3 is CASSTDRGSIYEQYF. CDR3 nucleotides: TGTGCCAGTAGTACGGACAGGGGATCGATCTACGAGCAGTACTTC.

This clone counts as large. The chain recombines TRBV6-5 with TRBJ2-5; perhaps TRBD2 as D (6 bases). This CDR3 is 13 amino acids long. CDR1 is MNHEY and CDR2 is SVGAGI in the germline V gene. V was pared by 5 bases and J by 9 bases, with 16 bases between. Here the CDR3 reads CASSTGSGGAQYF. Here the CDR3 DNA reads TGTGCCAGCAGTACGGGCAGCGGAGGGGCCCAGTACTTC.

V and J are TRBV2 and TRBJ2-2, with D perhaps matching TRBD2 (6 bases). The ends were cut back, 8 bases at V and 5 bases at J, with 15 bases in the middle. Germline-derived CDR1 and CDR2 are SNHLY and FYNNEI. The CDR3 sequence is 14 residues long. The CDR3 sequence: CASDGDFPTGELFF. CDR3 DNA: TGTGCCAGCGACGGGGACTTTCCTACCGGGGAGCTGTTTTTT.

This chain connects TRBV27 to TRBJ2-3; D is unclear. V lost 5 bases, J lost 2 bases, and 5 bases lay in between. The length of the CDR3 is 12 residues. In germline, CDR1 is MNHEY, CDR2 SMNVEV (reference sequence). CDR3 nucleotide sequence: TGTGCCAGCAGTCGACTCACAGATACGCAGTATTTT. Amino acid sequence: CASSRLTDTQYF.

The CDR3 nucleotides are TGTGCCATCAGTGAGTCTGGGCAGGGGCCAGCGAGTAATTCACCCCTCCACTTT. Amino acids: CAISESGQGPASNSPLHF. The chain is built from TRBV10-3 and TRBJ1-6; the D gene is possibly TRBD1 (6 bases). The V and J ends lost 0 bases and 6 bases respectively, with 18 bases between them. The CDR3 contains 18 residues. Germline V gene lookup returns CDR1 ENHRY and CDR2 SYGVKD.

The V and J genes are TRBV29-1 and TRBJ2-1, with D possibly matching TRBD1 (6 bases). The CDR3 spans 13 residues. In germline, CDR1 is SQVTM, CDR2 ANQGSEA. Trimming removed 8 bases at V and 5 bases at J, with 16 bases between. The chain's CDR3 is CSTQGSRDNEQFF. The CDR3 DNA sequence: TGCAGCACCCAGGGGTCTAGGGACAATGAGCAGTTCTTC.

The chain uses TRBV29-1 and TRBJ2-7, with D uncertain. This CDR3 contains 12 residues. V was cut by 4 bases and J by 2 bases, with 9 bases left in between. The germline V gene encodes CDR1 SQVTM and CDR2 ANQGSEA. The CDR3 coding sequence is TGCAGCGTTGCAGACGGTACCTACGAGCAGTACTTC. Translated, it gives CSVADGTYEQYF.

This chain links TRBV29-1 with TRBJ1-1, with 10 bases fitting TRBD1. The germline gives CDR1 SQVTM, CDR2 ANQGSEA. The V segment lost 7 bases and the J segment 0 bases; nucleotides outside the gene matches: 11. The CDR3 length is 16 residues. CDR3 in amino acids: CSDDPGQGSMNTEAFF. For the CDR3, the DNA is TGCAGCGACGATCCGGGACAGGGGTCAATGAACACTGAAGCTTTCTTT. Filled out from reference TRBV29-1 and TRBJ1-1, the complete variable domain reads SAVISQKPSRDICQRGTSLTIQCQVDSQVTMMFWYRQQPGQSLTLIATANQGSEATYESGFVIDKFPISRPNLTFSTLTVSNMSPEDSSIYLCSDDPGQGSMNTEAFFGQGTRLTVV.

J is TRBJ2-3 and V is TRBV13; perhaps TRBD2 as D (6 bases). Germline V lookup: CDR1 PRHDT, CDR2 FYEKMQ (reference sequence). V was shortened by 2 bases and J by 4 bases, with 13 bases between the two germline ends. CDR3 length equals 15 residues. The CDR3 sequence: CASSLLGGRPDTQYF. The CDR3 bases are TGTGCCAGCAGCTTATTAGGTGGGAGGCCAGATACGCAGTATTTT.

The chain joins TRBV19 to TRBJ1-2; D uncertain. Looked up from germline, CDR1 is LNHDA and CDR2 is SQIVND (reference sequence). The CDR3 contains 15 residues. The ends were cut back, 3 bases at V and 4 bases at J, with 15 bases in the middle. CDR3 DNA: TGTGCCAGTAGTATTACACCTCCCATAATCTATGGCTACACCTTC. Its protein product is CASSITPPIIYGYTF.

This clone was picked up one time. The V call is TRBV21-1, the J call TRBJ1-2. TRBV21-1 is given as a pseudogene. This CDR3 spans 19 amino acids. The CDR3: CASSKSPGSHQNLCYGYTF. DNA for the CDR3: TGTGCCAGCAGCAAATCCCCGGGGAGTCACCAGAATCTTTGCTATGGCTACACCTTC.

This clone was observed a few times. This CDR3 is CASSGQGRTYEKLFF. The CDR3 coding sequence is TGTGCCAGCAGTGGACAGGGCCGAACCTATGAAAAACTGTTTTTT. The chain employs TRBV2 and TRBJ1-4, with 7 bases lining up with TRBD1. The CDR3 contains 15 residues. Trimming removed 4 bases from V and 6 bases from J; junction bases left unmatched: 8. Germline lookup yields CDR1 SNHLY and CDR2 FYNNEI.

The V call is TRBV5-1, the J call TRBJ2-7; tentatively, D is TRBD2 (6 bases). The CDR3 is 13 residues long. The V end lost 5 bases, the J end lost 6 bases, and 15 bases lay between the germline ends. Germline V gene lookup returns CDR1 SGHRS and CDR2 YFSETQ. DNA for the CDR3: TGCGCCAGCAGACTAGCAGGGTATGGCGAGCAGTACTTC. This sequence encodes CASRLAGYGEQYF.

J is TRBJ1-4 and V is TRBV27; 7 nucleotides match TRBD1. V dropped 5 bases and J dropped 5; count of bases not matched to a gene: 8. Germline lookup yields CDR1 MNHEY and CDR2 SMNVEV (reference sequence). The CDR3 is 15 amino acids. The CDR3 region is CASSPGTVLNEKLFF. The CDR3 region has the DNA TGTGCCAGCAGTCCCGGGACAGTGTTAAATGAAAAACTGTTTTTT.

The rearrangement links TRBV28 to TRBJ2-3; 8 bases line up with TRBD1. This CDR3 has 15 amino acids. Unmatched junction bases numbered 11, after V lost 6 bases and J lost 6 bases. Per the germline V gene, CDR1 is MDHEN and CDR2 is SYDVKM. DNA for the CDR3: TGTGCCAGCAGCCACCCCGGGACAGGCCTGGATACGCAGTATTTT. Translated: CASSHPGTGLDTQYF.

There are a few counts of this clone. CDR3 amino acids: CASSRGTLEKLFF. For the CDR3, the DNA is TGTGCCAGCTCACGCGGGACTTTGGAAAAACTGTTTTTT. This chain links TRBV18 with TRBJ1-4, with D possibly TRBD1 on 5 matching bases. V was cut by 4 bases and J by 8 bases, with 11 bases left in between. There are 13 residues in the CDR3. Germline CDR1 reads KGHSH; CDR2 reads LQKENI. The full variable domain, its missing parts supplied by reference TRBV18 and TRBJ1-4, is NAGVMQNPRHLVRRRGQEARLRCSPMKGHSHVYWYRQLPEEGLKFMVYLQKENIIDESGMPKERFSAEFPKEGPSILRIQQVVRGDSAAYFCASSRGTLEKLFFGSGTQLSVL.

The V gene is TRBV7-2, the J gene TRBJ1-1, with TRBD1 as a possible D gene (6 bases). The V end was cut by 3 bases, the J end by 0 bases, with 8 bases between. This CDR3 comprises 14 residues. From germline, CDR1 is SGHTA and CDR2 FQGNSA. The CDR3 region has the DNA TGTGCCAGCAGCTTGACAGGCATGAACACTGAAGCTTTCTTT. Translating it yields CASSLTGMNTEAFF.

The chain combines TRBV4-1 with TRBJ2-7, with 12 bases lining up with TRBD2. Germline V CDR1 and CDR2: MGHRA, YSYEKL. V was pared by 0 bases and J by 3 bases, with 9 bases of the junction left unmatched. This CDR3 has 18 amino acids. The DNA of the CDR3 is TGCGCCAGCAGCCAAGAATCTAGCGGGAGGGCCGATAGCTACGAGCAGTACTTC. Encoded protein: CASSQESSGRADSYEQYF.

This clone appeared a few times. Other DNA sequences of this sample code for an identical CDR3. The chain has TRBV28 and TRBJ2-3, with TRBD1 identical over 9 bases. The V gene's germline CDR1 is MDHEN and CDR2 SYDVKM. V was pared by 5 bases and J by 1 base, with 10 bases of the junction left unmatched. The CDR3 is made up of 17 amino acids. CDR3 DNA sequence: TGTGCCAGCAGTCGCCCCCCCGGGACAGGGCGCACAGATACGCAGTATTTT. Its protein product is CASSRPPGTGRTDTQYF.

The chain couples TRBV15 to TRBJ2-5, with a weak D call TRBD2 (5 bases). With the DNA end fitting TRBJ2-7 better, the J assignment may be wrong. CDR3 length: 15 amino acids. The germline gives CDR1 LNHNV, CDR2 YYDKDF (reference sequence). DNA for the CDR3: TGTGCCACCAGCAGACCAAGCGGACTTAGCTACGAGCAGTACTTC. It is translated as CATSRPSGLSYEQYF.

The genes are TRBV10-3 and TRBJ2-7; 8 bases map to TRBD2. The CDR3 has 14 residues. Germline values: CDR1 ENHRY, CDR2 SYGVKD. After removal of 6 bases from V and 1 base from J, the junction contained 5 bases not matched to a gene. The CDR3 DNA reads TGTGCCATCAGGCCTACTAGCGGTTCCTACGAGCAGTACTTC. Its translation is CAIRPTSGSYEQYF.